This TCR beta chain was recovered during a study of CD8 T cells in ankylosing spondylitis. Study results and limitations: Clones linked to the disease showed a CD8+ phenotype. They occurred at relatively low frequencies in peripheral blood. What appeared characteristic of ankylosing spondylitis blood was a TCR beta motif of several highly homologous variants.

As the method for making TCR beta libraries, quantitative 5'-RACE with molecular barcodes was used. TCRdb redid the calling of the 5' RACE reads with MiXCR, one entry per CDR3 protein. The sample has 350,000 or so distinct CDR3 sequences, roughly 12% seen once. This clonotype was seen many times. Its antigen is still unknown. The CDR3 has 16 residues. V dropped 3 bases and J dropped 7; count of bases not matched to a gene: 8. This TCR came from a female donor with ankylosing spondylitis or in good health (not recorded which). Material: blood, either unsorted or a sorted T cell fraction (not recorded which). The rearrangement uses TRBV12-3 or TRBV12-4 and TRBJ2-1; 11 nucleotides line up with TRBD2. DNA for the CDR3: TGTGCCAGCAGTTTCCCCCCCGGGACTAGCGGTAATGAGCAGTTCTTC. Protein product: CASSFPPGTSGNEQFF.